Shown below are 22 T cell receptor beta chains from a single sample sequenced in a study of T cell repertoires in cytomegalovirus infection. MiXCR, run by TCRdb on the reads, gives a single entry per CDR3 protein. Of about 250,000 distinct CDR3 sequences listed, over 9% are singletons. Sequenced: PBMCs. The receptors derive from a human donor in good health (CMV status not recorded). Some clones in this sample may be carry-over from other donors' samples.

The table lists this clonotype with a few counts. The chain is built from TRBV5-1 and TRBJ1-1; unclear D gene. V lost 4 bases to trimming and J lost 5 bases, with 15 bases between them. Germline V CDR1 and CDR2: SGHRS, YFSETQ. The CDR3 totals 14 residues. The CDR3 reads CASSPMGAGTEAFF. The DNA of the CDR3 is TGCGCCAGCAGCCCCATGGGTGCAGGAACTGAAGCTTTCTTT.

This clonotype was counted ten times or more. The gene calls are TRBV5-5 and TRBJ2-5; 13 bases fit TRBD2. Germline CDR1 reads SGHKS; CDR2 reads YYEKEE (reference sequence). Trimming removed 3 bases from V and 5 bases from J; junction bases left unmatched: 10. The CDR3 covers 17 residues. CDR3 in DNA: TGTGCCAGCAGCTCAACTAGCGGGAGGGCGGTGACGGAGACCCAGTACTTC. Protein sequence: CASSSTSGRAVTETQYF.

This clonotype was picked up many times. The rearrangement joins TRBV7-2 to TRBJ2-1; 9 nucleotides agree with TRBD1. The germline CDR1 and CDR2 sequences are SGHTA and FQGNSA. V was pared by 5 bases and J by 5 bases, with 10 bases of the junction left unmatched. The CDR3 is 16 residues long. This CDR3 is CASSPLPGQGHNEQFF. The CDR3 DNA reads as TGTGCCAGCAGCCCTTTGCCGGGACAGGGCCACAATGAGCAGTTCTTC.

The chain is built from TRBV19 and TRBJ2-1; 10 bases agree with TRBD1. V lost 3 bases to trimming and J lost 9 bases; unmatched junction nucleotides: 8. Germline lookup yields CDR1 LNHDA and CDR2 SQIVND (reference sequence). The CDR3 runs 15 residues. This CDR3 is CASSIRDRGLGEQFF. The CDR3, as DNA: TGTGCCAGTAGTATCCGGGACAGGGGTTTGGGTGAGCAGTTCTTC. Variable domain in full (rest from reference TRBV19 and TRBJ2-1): DGGITQSPKYLFRKEGQNVTLSCEQNLNHDAMYWYRQDPGQGLRLIYYSQIVNDFQKGDIAEGYSVSREKKESFPLTVTSAQKNPTAFYLCASSIRDRGLGEQFFGPGTRLTVL.

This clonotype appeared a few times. CDR3: CASSLEERGTISFF. The DNA for the CDR3 is TGTGCCAGCAGCTTAGAGGAGAGGGGGACGATTTCTTTCTTT. This chain connects TRBV11-1 to TRBJ1-1; perhaps TRBD1 as D (6 bases). The CDR3 runs 14 residues. Trimming shortened V by 1 base and J by 12 bases, and 18 bases separated the two germline ends. Germline loops: CDR1 SGHAT, CDR2 FQDESV (reference sequence).

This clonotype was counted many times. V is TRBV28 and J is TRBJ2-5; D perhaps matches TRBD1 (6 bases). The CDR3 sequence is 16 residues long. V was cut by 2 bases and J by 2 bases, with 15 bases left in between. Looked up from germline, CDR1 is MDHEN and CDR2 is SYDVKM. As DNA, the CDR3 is TGTGCCAGCAGTTTAACCCCGACAGGAACGCAAGAGACCCAGTACTTC. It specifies CASSLTPTGTQETQYF.

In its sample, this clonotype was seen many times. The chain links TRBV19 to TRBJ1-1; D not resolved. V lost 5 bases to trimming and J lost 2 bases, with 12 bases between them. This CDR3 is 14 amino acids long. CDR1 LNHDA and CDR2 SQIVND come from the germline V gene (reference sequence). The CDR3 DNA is TGTGCCAGTAGTGTCGGACGGTTAAACACTGAAGCTTTCTTT. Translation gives CASSVGRLNTEAFF.

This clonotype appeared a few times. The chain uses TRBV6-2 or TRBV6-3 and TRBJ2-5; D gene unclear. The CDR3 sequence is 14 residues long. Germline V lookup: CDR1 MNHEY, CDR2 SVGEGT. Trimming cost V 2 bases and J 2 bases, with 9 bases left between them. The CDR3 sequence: CASSYLARQETQYF. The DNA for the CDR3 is TGTGCCAGCAGTTACCTGGCGAGGCAAGAGACCCAGTACTTC.

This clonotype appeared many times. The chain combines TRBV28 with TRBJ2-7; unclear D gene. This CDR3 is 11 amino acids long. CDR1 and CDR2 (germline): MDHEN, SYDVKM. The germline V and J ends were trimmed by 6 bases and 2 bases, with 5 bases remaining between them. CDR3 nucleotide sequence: TGTGCCAGCAGCTTAGCCTACGAGCAGTACTTC. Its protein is CASSLAYEQYF.

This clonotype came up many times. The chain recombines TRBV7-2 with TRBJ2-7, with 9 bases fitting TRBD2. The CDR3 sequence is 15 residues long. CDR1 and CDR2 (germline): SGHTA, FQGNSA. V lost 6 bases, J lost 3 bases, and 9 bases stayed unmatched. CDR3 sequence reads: CASRNSGSRIYEQYF. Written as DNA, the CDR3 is TGTGCCAGCAGAAATAGCGGGAGCCGGATCTACGAGCAGTACTTC.

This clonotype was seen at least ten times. CDR3 nucleotides: TGTGCCAGCAGCTCCTGGCCCAGGGGGAGTGACTATGGCTACACCTTC. This codes for CASSSWPRGSDYGYTF. The rearrangement links TRBV7-2 to TRBJ1-2, with 7 bases aligning to TRBD1. Germline-derived CDR1 and CDR2 are SGHTA and FQGNSA. The CDR3 totals 16 residues. J lost 3 bases, V lost 4 bases, and 11 bases had no gene match. The whole variable domain, filled in from reference TRBV7-2 and TRBJ1-2, reads GAGVSQSPSNKVTEKGKDVELRCDPISGHTALYWYRQSLGQGLEFLIYFQGNSAPDKSGLPSDRFSAERTGGSVSTLTIQRTQQEDSAVYLCASSSWPRGSDYGYTFGSGTRLTVV.

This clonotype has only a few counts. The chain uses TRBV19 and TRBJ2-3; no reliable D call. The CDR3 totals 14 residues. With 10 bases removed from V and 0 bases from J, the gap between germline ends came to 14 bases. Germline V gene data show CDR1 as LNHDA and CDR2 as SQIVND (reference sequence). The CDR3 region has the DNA TGTGCCACGCGATTTTCGGACAGCACAGATACGCAGTATTTT. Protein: CATRFSDSTDTQYF.

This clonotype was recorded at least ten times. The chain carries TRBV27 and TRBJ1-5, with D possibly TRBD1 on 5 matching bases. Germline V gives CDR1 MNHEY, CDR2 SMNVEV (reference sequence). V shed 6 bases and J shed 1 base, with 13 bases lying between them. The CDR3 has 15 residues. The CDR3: CASRPSWGSNQPQHF. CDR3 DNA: TGTGCCAGCAGACCTTCGTGGGGGAGCAATCAGCCCCAGCATTTT.

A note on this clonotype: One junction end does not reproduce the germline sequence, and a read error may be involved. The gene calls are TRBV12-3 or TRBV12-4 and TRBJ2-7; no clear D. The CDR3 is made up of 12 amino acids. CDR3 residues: CASRGAPYAQYF. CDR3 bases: TGTGCCAGCAGAGGCGCACCCTACGCGCAGTACTTC.

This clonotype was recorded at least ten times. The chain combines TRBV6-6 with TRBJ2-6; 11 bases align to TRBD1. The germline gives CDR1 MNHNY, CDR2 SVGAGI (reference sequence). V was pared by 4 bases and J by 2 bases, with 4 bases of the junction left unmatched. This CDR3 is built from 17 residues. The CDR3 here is CASSSGQGAAGANVLTF. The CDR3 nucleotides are TGTGCCAGCAGTTCCGGACAGGGGGCGGCTGGGGCCAACGTCCTGACTTTC.

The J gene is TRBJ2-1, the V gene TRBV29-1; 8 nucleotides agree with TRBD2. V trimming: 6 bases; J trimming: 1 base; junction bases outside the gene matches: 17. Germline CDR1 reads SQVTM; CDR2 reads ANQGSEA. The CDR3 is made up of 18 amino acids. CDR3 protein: CSVERLATRTGSYNEQFF. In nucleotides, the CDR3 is TGCAGCGTCGAACGACTAGCGACCCGTACCGGTTCCTACAATGAGCAGTTCTTC.

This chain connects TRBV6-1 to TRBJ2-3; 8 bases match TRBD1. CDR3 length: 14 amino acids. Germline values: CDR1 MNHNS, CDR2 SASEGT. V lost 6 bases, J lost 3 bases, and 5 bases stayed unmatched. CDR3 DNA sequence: TGTGCCAGCAGCCAGGGGGCAACGACAGATACGCAGTATTTT. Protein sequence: CASSQGATTDTQYF.

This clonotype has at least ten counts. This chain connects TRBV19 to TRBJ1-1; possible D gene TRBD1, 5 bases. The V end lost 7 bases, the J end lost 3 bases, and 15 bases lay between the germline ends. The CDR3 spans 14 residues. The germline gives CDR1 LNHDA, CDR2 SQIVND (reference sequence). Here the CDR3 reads CASKPAGDYTEAFF. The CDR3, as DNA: TGTGCCAGTAAACCTGCGGGGGACTACACTGAAGCTTTCTTT.

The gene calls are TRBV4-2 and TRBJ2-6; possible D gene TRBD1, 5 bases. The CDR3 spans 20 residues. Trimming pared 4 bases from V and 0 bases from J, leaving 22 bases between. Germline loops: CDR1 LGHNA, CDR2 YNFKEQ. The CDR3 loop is CASSPNWWQGPGSGANVLTF. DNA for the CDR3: TGTGCCAGCAGCCCGAATTGGTGGCAGGGCCCCGGCTCTGGGGCCAACGTCCTGACTTTC.

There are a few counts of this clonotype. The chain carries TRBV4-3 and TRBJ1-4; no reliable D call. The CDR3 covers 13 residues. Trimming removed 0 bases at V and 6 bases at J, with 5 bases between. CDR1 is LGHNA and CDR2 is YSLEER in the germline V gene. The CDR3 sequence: CASSQEDYEKLFF. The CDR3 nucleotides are TGCGCCAGCAGCCAAGAAGACTATGAAAAACTGTTTTTT.

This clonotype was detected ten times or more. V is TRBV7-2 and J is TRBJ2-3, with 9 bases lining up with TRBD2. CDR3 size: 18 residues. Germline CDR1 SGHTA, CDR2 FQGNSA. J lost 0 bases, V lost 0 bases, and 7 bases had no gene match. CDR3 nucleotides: TGTGCCAGCAGCTTAGCGCCTTCGGCGGGAGGGAGCACAGATACGCAGTATTTT. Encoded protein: CASSLAPSAGGSTDTQYF.

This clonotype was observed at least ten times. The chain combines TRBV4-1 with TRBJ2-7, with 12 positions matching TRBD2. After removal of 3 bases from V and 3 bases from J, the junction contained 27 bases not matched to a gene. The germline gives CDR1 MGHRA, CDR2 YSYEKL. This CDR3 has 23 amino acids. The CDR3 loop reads CASSHLNPSPTSGGYAAIYEQYF. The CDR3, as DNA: TGCGCCAGCAGCCATCTTAATCCATCCCCGACTAGCGGGGGATATGCGGCCATCTACGAGCAGTACTTC.